The 7 T cell receptor beta chains below all came from one sample that was sequenced in a study of regulatory T cells in long-lasting Graves disease (dated by TCRdb to about 2021). Library construction relied on multiplex PCR. Sequencing took place on an Illumina HiSeq 4000. iRepertoire HTBI primers and Arm-PCR amplification of CDR3 regions were used to construct TCR beta libraries. TCRdb took the public reads, trimmed them with fastp at Q25, ran MiXCR for clone calling and kept in-frame beta chains. Merged by CDR3 protein, the rows form single entries marked with the most common genes and DNA. The sample profile shows 450,000 to 650,000 distinct CDR3 sequences; 15% to 20% of them were found once. Just under 25% of the sample lies in the top ten. Sample time point, as interpreted from the label and publication: newly diagnosed GD, antithyroid drugs for less than 3 months. For both TCR sequencing and RNA sequencing, RNA was extracted from PBMCs using TRIzol.

In addition, the sample was reused for a study of T cells in Graves' hyperthyroidism and ophthalmopathy.

The sample consisted of peripheral blood mononuclear cells (PBMCs), taken at new diagnosis, from a patient treated with antithyroid drugs. The receptors originated from a woman aged 35-60 years with Graves disease. Donor details come from another sample of the same person, matched by shared clones.

This clonotype has a count of ten or more. The chain carries TRBV18 and TRBJ1-4, with D tentatively TRBD1 (5 bases). The germline V and J ends were trimmed by 1 base and 0 bases, with 6 bases remaining between them. Germline V CDR1 and CDR2: KGHSH, LQKENI. This CDR3 region has 15 residues. CDR3 sequence: CASSPRQPTNEKLFF. CDR3 DNA: TGTGCCAGCTCACCACGACAGCCAACTAATGAAAAACTGTTTTTT.

This clonotype was observed a handful of times. The chain couples TRBV12-3 or TRBV12-4 to TRBJ1-1; TRBD1 aligns across 8 bases. This CDR3 region has 14 residues. The V and J ends lost 6 bases and 7 bases, in that order; junction bases with no gene match: 10. This chain's CDR3 is CASSPLRGLFEAFF. The CDR3 nucleotides read TGTGCCAGCAGCCCTCTCAGGGGGCTCTTTGAAGCTTTCTTT.

This clonotype was observed at least ten times. The chain links TRBV5-5 to TRBJ2-3; TRBD2 is a possible D gene (5 bases). The tail of the sequence fits TRBJ2-5 better, so the J call may be wrong. The CDR3 is 14 amino acids. Germline values: CDR1 SGHKS, CDR2 YYEKEE (reference sequence). The CDR3 sequence: CASSLALWAGTQYF. CDR3 in DNA: TGTGCCAGCAGCTTGGCCTTGTGGGCGGGGACCCAGTACTTC.

Details on this clonotype: A far larger clone is one nucleotide away, so this likely arose from a read error. No conserved phenylalanine or tryptophan ends this CDR3, so it is likely a read error. This chain links TRBV11-2 with TRBJ2-1; D tentatively fits TRBD1 or TRBD2 (6 bases each). The J call may not be correct, given that the DNA end is closer to TRBJ2-5. The germline V gene encodes CDR1 SGHAT and CDR2 FQNNGV. The CDR3 sequence is 15 residues long. The CDR3 DNA follows: TGTGCCAGCAGCCTCCGGGGGCCCCGGGGAGAGACCCAGTACCTC. It is translated as CASSLRGPRGETQYL.

This chain joins TRBV28 and TRBJ1-1, with 9 bases lining up with TRBD1. There are 14 residues in the CDR3. Unmatched junction bases numbered 7, after V lost 7 bases and J lost 4 bases. The germline V gene has CDR1 MDHEN and CDR2 SYDVKM. The CDR3 spells CASIVDRGTTEAFF. The CDR3 nucleotides are TGTGCCAGCATTGTAGACAGGGGGACCACTGAAGCTTTCTTT.

This clonotype was seen a handful of times. V and J are TRBV4-1 and TRBJ2-7; TRBD1 agrees at 7 bases. The CDR3 runs to 15 residues. The junction had 9 bases not matched to a gene; V was cut back by 4 bases and J by 3 bases. Germline CDR1 MGHRA, CDR2 YSYEKL. CDR3 bases: TGCGCCAGCAGCCCCTGGGACAGTGGTAACTACGAGCAGTACTTC. It translates to CASSPWDSGNYEQYF.

This clonotype was detected ten times or more. This chain uses TRBV11-2 with TRBJ1-6; 7 nucleotides align to TRBD1. V lost 5 bases to trimming and J lost 8 bases; unmatched junction nucleotides: 6. This CDR3 is 14 amino acids long. Looked up from germline, CDR1 is SGHAT and CDR2 is FQNNGV. The CDR3 loop reads CASSPGGGHSPLHF. CDR3 nucleotide sequence: TGTGCCAGCAGCCCAGGAGGGGGCCATTCACCCCTCCACTTT.